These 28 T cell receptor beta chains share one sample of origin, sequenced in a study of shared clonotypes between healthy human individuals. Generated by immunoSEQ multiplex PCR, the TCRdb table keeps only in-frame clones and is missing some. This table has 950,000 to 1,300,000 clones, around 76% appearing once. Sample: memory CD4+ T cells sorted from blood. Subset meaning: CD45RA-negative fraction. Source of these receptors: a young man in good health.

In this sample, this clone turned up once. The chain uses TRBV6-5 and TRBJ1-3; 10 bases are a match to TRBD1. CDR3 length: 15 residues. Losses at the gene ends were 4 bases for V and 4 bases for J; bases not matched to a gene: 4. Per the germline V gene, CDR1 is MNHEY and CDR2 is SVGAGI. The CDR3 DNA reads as TGTGCCAGCAGTTTCACGGACAGGGGGGGAAACACCATATATTTT. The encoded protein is CASSFTDRGGNTIYF.

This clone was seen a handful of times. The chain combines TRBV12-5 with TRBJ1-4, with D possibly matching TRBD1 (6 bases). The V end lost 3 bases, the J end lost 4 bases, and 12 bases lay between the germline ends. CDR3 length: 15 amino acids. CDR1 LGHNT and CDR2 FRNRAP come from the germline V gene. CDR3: CASGFSGANNEKLFF. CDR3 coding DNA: TGTGCTAGTGGTTTTTCAGGGGCCAATAATGAAAAACTGTTTTTT.

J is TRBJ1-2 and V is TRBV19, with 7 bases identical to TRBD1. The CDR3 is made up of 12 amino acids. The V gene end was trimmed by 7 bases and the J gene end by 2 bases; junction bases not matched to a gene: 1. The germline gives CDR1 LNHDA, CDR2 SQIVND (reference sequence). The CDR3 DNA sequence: TGTGCCAGTAAGGGACAGAACTATGGCTACACCTTC. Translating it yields CASKGQNYGYTF.

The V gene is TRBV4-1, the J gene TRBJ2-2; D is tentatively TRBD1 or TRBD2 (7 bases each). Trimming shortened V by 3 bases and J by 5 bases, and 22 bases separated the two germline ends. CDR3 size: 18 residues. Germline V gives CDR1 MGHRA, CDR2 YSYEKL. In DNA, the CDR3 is TGCGCCAGCAGCCAGGGGGGCAGGGGGACTATCCTAACCGGGGAGCTGTTTTTT. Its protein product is CASSQGGRGTILTGELFF.

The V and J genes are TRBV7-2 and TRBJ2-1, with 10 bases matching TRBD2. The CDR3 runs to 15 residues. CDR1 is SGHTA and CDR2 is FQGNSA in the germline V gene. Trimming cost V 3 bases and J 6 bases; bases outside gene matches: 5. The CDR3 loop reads CASSLVAGGGNEQFF. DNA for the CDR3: TGTGCCAGCAGCTTGGTAGCGGGAGGAGGCAATGAGCAGTTCTTC. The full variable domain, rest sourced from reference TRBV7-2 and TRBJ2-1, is GAGVSQSPSNKVTEKGKDVELRCDPISGHTALYWYRQSLGQGLEFLIYFQGNSAPDKSGLPSDRFSAERTGGSVSTLTIQRTQQEDSAVYLCASSLVAGGGNEQFFGPGTRLTVL.

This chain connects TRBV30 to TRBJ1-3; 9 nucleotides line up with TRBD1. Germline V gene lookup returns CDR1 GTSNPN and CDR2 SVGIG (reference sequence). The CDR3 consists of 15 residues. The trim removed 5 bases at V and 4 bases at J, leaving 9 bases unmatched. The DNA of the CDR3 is TGTGCCTGGGCCCCCGGGACAGGGTTGGGAAACACCATATATTTT. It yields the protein CAWAPGTGLGNTIYF.

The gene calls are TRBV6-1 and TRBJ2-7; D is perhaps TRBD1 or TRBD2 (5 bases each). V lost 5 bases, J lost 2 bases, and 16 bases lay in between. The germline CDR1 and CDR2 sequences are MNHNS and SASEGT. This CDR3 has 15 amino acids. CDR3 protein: CASSSFGTAAYEQYF. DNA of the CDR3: TGTGCCAGCAGTAGTTTTGGGACGGCTGCCTACGAGCAGTACTTC.

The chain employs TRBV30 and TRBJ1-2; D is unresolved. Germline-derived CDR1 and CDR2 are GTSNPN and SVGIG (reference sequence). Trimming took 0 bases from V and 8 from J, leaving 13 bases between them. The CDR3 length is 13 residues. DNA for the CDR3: TGTGCCTGGAGTGTAAACAGCCTGAGCGGCTACACCTTC. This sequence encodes CAWSVNSLSGYTF.

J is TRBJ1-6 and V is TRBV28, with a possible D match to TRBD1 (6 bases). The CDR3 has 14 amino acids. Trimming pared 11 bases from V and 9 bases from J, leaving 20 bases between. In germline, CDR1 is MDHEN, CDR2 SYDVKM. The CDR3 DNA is TGTGCCGTACGGGGGGCAGGGAGGAGTTCACCCCTCCACTTT. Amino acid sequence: CAVRGAGRSSPLHF.

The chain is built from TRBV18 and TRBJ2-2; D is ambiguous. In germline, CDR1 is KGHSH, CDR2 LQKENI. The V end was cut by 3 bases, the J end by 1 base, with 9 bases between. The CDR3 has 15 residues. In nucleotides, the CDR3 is TGTGCCAGCTCACCGAGGCAGAAGAACACCGGGGAGCTGTTTTTT. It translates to CASSPRQKNTGELFF.

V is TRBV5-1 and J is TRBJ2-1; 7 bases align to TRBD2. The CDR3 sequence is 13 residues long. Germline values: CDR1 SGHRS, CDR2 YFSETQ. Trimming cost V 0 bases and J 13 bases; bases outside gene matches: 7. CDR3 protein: CASSLEAGTDQFF. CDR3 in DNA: TGCGCCAGCAGCTTGGAAGCGGGAACTGATCAGTTCTTC.

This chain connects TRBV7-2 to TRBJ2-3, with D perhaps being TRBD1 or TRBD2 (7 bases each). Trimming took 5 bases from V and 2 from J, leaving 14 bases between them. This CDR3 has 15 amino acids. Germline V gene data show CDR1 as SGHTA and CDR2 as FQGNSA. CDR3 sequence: CASSLQGTNTDTQYF. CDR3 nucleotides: TGTGCCAGCAGCCTACAGGGGACTAACACAGATACGCAGTATTTT.

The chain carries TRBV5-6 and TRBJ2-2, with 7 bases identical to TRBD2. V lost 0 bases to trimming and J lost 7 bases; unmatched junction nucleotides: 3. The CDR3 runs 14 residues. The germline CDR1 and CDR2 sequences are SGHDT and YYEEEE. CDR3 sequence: CASSLAGGIGELFF. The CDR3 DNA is TGTGCCAGCAGCTTGGCGGGGGGAATCGGGGAGCTGTTTTTT.

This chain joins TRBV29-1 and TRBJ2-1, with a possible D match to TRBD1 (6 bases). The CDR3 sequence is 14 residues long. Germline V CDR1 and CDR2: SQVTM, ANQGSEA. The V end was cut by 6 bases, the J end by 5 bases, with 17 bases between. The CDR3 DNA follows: TGCAGCGTCCTAGCCTTCACAGGGCACAATGAGCAGTTCTTC. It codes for CSVLAFTGHNEQFF.

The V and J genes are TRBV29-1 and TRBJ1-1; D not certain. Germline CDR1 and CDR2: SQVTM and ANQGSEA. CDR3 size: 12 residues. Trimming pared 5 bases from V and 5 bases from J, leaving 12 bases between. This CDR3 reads CSVRSGRTEAFF. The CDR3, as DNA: TGCAGCGTTAGGTCGGGGAGGACTGAAGCTTTCTTT. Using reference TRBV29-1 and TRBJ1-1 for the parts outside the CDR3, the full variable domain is SAVISQKPSRDICQRGTSLTIQCQVDSQVTMMFWYRQQPGQSLTLIATANQGSEATYESGFVIDKFPISRPNLTFSTLTVSNMSPEDSSIYLCSVRSGRTEAFFGQGTRLTVV.

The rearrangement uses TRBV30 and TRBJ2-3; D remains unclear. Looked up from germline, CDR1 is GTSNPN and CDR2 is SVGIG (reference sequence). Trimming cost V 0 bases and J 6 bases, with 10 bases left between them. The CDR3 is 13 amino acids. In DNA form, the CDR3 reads TGTGCCTGGAGTGTACTTGCCGTGGATACGCAGTATTTT. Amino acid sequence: CAWSVLAVDTQYF. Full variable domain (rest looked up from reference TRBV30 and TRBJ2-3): SQTIHQWPATLVQPVGSPLSLECTVEGTSNPNLYWYRQAAGRGLQLLFYSVGIGQISSEVPQNLSASRPQDRQFILSSKKLLLSDSGFYLCAWSVLAVDTQYFGPGTRLTVL.

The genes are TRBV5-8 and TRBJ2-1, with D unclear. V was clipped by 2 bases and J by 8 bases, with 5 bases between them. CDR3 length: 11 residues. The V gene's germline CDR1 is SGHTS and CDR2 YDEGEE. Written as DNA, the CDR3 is TGTGCCAGCAGCTTTGCGGATGAGCAGTTCTTC. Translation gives CASSFADEQFF.

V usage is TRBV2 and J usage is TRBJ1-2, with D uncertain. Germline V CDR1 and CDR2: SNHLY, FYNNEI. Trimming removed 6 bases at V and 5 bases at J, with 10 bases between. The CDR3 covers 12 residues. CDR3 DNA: TGTGCCAGCAGGCCAGAGGCATATGGCTACACCTTC. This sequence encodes CASRPEAYGYTF.

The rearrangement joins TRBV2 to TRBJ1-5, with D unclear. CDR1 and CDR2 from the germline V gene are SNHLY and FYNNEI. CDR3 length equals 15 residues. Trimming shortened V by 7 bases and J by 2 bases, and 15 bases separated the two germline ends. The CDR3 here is CASMGGGLGNQPQHF. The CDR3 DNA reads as TGTGCCAGCATGGGCGGTGGGCTAGGCAATCAGCCCCAGCATTTT.

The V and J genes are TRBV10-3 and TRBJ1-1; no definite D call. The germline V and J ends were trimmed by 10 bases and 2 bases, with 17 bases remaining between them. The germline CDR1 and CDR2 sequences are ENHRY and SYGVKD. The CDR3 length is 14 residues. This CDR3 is CATSPVGSNTEAFF. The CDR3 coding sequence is TGTGCCACCTCACCCGTCGGGAGCAACACTGAAGCTTTCTTT.

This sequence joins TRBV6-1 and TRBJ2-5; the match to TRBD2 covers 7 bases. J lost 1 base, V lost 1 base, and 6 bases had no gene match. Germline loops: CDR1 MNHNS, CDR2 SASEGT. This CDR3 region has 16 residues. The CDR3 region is CASSEVASGLQETQYF. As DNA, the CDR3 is TGTGCCAGCAGTGAAGTGGCTAGCGGCCTCCAAGAGACCCAGTACTTC.

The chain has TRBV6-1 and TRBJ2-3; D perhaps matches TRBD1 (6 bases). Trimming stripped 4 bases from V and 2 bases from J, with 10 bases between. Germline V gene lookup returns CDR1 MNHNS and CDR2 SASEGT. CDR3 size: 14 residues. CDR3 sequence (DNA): TGTGCCAGCAGTGCGGGACAATTCACAGATACGCAGTATTTT. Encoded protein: CASSAGQFTDTQYF.

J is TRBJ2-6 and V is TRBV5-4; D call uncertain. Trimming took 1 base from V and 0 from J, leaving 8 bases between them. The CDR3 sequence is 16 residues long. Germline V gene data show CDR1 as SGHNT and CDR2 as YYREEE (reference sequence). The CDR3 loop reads CASSLYKFSGANVLTF. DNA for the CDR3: TGTGCCAGCAGCTTGTATAAGTTCTCTGGGGCCAACGTCCTGACTTTC.

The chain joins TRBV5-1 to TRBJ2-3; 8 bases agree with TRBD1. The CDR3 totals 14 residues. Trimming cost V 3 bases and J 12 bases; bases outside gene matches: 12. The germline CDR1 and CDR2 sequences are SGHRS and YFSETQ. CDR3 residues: CASSSGQGQLIQYF. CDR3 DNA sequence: TGCGCCAGCAGCTCTGGACAGGGTCAGTTAATACAGTATTTT.

The DNA of the CDR3 is TGTGCCACCAGCAGAGATAATTTCCGTTGGATGGGGCTGGGGAACACTGAAGCTTTCTTT. Its protein is CATSRDNFRWMGLGNTEAFF. The genes are TRBV15 and TRBJ1-1; a weak D match, TRBD1 (5 bases). The CDR3 extends over 20 amino acids. V lost 0 bases to trimming and J lost 1 base, with 24 bases between them. CDR1 and CDR2 (germline): LNHNV, YYDKDF (reference sequence).

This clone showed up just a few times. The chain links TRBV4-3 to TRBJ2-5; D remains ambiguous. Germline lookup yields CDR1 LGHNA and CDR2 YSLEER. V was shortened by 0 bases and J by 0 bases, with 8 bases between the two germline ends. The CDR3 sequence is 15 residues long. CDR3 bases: TGCGCCAGCAGCCAAGATTACAGCGACCAAGAGACCCAGTACTTC. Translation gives CASSQDYSDQETQYF.

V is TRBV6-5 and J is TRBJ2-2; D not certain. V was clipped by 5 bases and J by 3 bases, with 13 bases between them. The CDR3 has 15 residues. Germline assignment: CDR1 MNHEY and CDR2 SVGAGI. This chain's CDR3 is CASSRGVLDTGELFF. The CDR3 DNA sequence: TGTGCCAGCAGTCGAGGTGTGTTGGACACCGGGGAGCTGTTTTTT.

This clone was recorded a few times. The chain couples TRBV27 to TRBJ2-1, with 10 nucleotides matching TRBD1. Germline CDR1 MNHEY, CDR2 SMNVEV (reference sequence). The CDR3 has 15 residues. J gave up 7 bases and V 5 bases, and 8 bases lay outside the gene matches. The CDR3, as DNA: TGTGCCAGCAGTGCCCACCGGACAGGGGGGAATGAGCAGTTCTTC. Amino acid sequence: CASSAHRTGGNEQFF.